What follows are 20 T cell receptor beta chains derived from one specimen sequenced in a study of response to subunit inactivated influenza vaccine. TCRdb reprocessed the RT-PCR reads via MiXCR and lists one record per CDR3 protein. The sample has more than 400,000 distinct CDR3 sequences; 9.5% to 12% are singletons. Sequenced material: PBMCs from blood, taken roughly 6 weeks after vaccination. The receptor source for this set is a man aged 45-65 years who received an inactivated influenza vaccine.

This clonotype was seen a handful of times. The chain recombines TRBV6-2 or TRBV6-3 with TRBJ2-6; maybe TRBD2 (6 bases). V was trimmed by 2 bases and J by 2 bases, leaving 10 bases between them. The V gene's germline CDR1 is MNHEY and CDR2 SVGEGT. The CDR3 length is 16 residues. In DNA, the CDR3 is TGTGCCAGCAGTTACGGAGGGTCCGCTGGGGCCAACGTCCTGACTTTC. It translates to CASSYGGSAGANVLTF.

A few counts support this clonotype. The genes are TRBV6-2 or TRBV6-3 and TRBJ1-6, with D unresolved. Trimming removed 1 base at V and 8 bases at J, with 15 bases between. Germline assignment: CDR1 MNHEY and CDR2 SVGEGT. The CDR3 sequence is 16 residues long. The CDR3: CASSYYLQQKHSPLHF. In nucleotides, the CDR3 is TGTGCCAGCAGTTACTATCTCCAACAGAAGCATTCACCCCTCCACTTT.

This rearrangement joins TRBV5-1 to TRBJ1-5, with unresolved D. From germline, CDR1 is SGHRS and CDR2 YFSETQ. CDR3 length equals 13 residues. Trimming pared 2 bases from V and 6 bases from J, leaving 9 bases between. The CDR3 DNA sequence: TGCGCCAGCAGCTTATTCCTCGGTCAGCCCCAGCATTTT. Translation: CASSLFLGQPQHF.

This clonotype was recorded at least ten times. The chain is built from TRBV6-1 and TRBJ2-4, with TRBD2 matching over 12 bases. Trimming cost V 6 bases and J 6 bases; bases outside gene matches: 3. CDR1 is MNHNS and CDR2 is SASEGT in the germline V gene. This CDR3 is built from 14 residues. The CDR3 DNA sequence: TGTGCCAGCAGGATGACTAGCGGGGGAAACATTCAGTACTTC. Translation gives CASRMTSGGNIQYF.

The rearrangement links TRBV12-3 or TRBV12-4 to TRBJ2-7; TRBD1 aligns across 10 bases. The CDR3 is made up of 14 amino acids. With V trimmed by 6 bases and J by 4 bases, 6 bases remained unmatched. CDR3 bases: TGTGCCAGCAGGGCGGGACAGGGGAATTACGAGCAGTACTTC. It encodes CASRAGQGNYEQYF.

This clonotype was detected many times. V and J are TRBV7-2 and TRBJ2-5, with 8 bases matching TRBD2. The CDR3 length is 15 residues. The germline V gene encodes CDR1 SGHTA and CDR2 FQGNSA. The ends lost 4 bases at V and 1 base at J; junction bases unmatched: 5. In nucleotides, the CDR3 is TGTGCCAGCAGCTACTGGACTAGCCTCCAAGAGACCCAGTACTTC. Protein product: CASSYWTSLQETQYF. Filled out from reference TRBV7-2 and TRBJ2-5, the complete variable domain reads GAGVSQSPSNKVTEKGKDVELRCDPISGHTALYWYRQSLGQGLEFLIYFQGNSAPDKSGLPSDRFSAERTGGSVSTLTIQRTQQEDSAVYLCASSYWTSLQETQYFGPGTRLLVL.

This clonotype came up a few times. The chain couples TRBV7-9 to TRBJ2-7; TRBD1 matches at 9 bases. CDR1 and CDR2 (germline): SEHNR, FQNEAQ (reference sequence). This CDR3 comprises 14 residues. J gave up 5 bases and V 6 bases, and 8 bases lay outside the gene matches. Here the CDR3 DNA reads TGTGCCAGCAGAGACGGGACAGGGAACGACGAGCAGTACTTC. It codes for CASRDGTGNDEQYF.

The sample holds a few counts of this clonotype. This sequence joins TRBV5-1 and TRBJ1-4; D remains unclear. The V gene's germline CDR1 is SGHRS and CDR2 YFSETQ. The ends were cut back, 4 bases at V and 5 bases at J, with 9 bases in the middle. The CDR3 has 13 residues. The CDR3 spells CASSHGGNEKLFF. In DNA form, the CDR3 reads TGCGCCAGCAGCCACGGAGGAAATGAAAAACTGTTTTTT.

The chain carries TRBV12-3 or TRBV12-4 and TRBJ2-7, with D possibly being TRBD1 or TRBD2 (5 bases each). The CDR3 length is 16 residues. V was pared by 1 base and J by 2 bases, with 15 bases between. As DNA, the CDR3 is TGTGCCAGCAGTTTAGGGGGGTTTGGGCATGCCTACGAGCAGTACTTC. Translation: CASSLGGFGHAYEQYF.

This clonotype was detected many times. V and J are TRBV7-8 and TRBJ2-1; 8 nucleotides line up with TRBD1. Germline values: CDR1 SGHVS, CDR2 FQNEAQ. The CDR3 totals 13 residues. The V and J ends lost 4 bases and 5 bases, in that order; junction bases with no gene match: 1. The CDR3 bases are TGTGCCAGCAGCTGGGACAGGAACAATGAGCAGTTCTTC. It translates to CASSWDRNNEQFF.

The V and J genes are TRBV5-6 and TRBJ2-7; 10 bases agree with TRBD2. J was trimmed by 7 bases and V by 2 bases; bases with no gene match: 12. CDR3 length: 16 amino acids. The germline V gene has CDR1 SGHDT and CDR2 YYEEEE. The CDR3 here is CASSFYTLAGLGEQYF. DNA of the CDR3: TGTGCCAGCAGCTTTTACACACTAGCGGGGTTGGGTGAGCAGTACTTC.

This clonotype was observed many times. The chain carries TRBV25-1 and TRBJ2-7; maybe TRBD1 (5 bases). This CDR3 is built from 13 residues. Germline V lookup: CDR1 MGHDK, CDR2 SYGVNS. V shed 1 base and J shed 3 bases, with 7 bases lying between them. The CDR3 sequence is CASSEWGSYEQYF. DNA of the CDR3: TGTGCCAGCAGTGAATGGGGCAGCTACGAGCAGTACTTC.

This clonotype came up a few times. The gene calls are TRBV28 and TRBJ2-1; D not certain. The V gene's germline CDR1 is MDHEN and CDR2 SYDVKM. The CDR3 covers 14 residues. V lost 6 bases and J 0 bases, leaving 9 bases between the germline ends. The CDR3 nucleotides read TGTGCCAGCAGATCAGTTGGCTCCTACAATGAGCAGTTCTTC. This gives the protein CASRSVGSYNEQFF.

The rearrangement uses TRBV28 and TRBJ1-2, with a tentative D call TRBD1 (6 bases). The V gene's germline CDR1 is MDHEN and CDR2 SYDVKM. This CDR3 is 14 amino acids long. V lost 5 bases, J lost 5 bases, and 15 bases lay in between. This chain's CDR3 is CASSHGGRGYGYTF. The CDR3 DNA sequence: TGTGCCAGCAGTCACGGGGGGCGCGGGTATGGCTACACCTTC.

This clonotype appeared a few times. The rearrangement uses TRBV6-2 or TRBV6-3 and TRBJ2-7; D is perhaps TRBD1 (6 bases). CDR1 is MNHEY, CDR2 SVGEGT, per germline. The CDR3 consists of 14 residues. V shed 3 bases and J shed 5 bases, with 14 bases lying between them. In DNA form, the CDR3 reads TGTGCCAGCAGTTATGGGGGCGGCTCGAACGAGCAGTACTTC. It encodes CASSYGGGSNEQYF.

This clonotype has just a few counts. This chain connects TRBV7-2 to TRBJ2-7, with 7 bases matching TRBD2. This CDR3 contains 14 residues. Looked up from germline, CDR1 is SGHTA and CDR2 is FQGNSA. The V segment lost 3 bases and the J segment 6 bases; nucleotides outside the gene matches: 8. The CDR3 DNA is TGTGCCAGCAGCTTCGCAGCGGGAATAGGCGAGCAGTACTTC. Its protein is CASSFAAGIGEQYF.

This clonotype appeared a few times. This chain links TRBV5-1 with TRBJ2-7; maybe TRBD2 (5 bases). The CDR3 has 14 amino acids. With 4 bases removed from V and 3 bases from J, the gap between germline ends came to 14 bases. Germline V CDR1 and CDR2: SGHRS, YFSETQ. This chain's CDR3 is CASSLASRHYEQYF. As DNA, the CDR3 is TGCGCCAGCAGCCTAGCCTCTCGCCACTACGAGCAGTACTTC.

The chain combines TRBV24-1 with TRBJ2-5; D call uncertain. V was cut by 5 bases and J by 5 bases, with 11 bases left in between. CDR1 and CDR2 from the germline V gene are KGHDR and SFDVKD. This CDR3 has 13 residues. The CDR3 is CATSGSGLETQYF. The CDR3 coding sequence is TGTGCCACCAGTGGGTCAGGCCTTGAGACCCAGTACTTC.

This clonotype has a count of ten or more. The chain couples TRBV11-2 to TRBJ2-1; 7 nucleotides line up with TRBD2. This CDR3 is 14 amino acids long. Germline loops: CDR1 SGHAT, CDR2 FQNNGV. Germline trimming cut 1 base from V and 8 bases from J; bases unmatched to any gene: 5. This chain's CDR3 is CASSLAGGLDEQFF. CDR3 nucleotides: TGTGCCAGCAGCTTAGCGGGGGGTTTGGATGAGCAGTTCTTC.

This chain links TRBV7-6 with TRBJ2-3; no clear D gene. Germline V gives CDR1 SGHVS, CDR2 FNYEAQ. This CDR3 comprises 13 residues. The ends were cut back, 4 bases at V and 3 bases at J, with 8 bases in the middle. The CDR3 DNA is TGTGCCAGCAGCTCGCTCAGAACAGATACGCAGTATTTT. Translation gives CASSSLRTDTQYF.